Sequencing of this T cell receptor (beta chain) was carried out in a study of cytomegalovirus exposure and HLA in healthy donors. The PCR ran on 60 Vbeta and 13 Jbeta primers. Repertoires were generated with immunoSEQ multiplex PCR, while TCRdb's copy carries only in-frame clones and drops some. The sample records around 110,000 clones, around three quarters being singletons. Between the trimmed V and J ends, which lost 2 bases and 1 base, there was a span of 9 bases. CDR1 SGHRS and CDR2 YFSETQ come from the germline V gene. The CDR3 consists of 14 residues. The receptor was derived from a woman in her 30s in good health and CMV-seronegative. What was sequenced was PBMCs. This chain links TRBV5-1 with TRBJ1-1, with D possibly being TRBD1 (6 bases). The CDR3 reads CASSLQGGNTEAFF. Written as DNA, the CDR3 is TGCGCCAGCAGCTTACAGGGTGGGAACACTGAAGCTTTCTTT.